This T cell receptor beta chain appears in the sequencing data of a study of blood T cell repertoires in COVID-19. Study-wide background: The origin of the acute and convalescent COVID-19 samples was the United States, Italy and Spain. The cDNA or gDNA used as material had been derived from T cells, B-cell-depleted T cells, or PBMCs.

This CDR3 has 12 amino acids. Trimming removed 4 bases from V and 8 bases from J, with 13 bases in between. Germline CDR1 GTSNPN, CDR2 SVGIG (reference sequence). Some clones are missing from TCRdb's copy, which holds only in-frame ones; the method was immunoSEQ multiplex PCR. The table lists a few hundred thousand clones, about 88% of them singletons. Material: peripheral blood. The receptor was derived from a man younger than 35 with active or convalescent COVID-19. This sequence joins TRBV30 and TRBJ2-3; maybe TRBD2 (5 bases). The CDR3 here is CAWTFSAGTQYF. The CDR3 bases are TGTGCCTGGACATTCTCTGCGGGTACGCAGTATTTT.